This entry is about one T cell receptor (beta chain). The data are from a study of control samples from healthy donors and cancer patients. Profiling relied on immunoSEQ multiplex PCR, and the TCRdb table lists in-frame clones only, not all of them. The sample contains roughly 50,000 clones, about 95% of which appear only once. The V end was cut by 0 bases, the J end by 6 bases, with 16 bases between. CDR1 is SGHRS, CDR2 YFSETQ, per germline. The CDR3 has 16 residues. The chain couples TRBV5-1 to TRBJ2-1; D perhaps matches TRBD2 (5 bases). The source material was blood. The receptor was derived from a man younger than 45 in good health. The CDR3 nucleotides are TGCGCCAGCAGCTTGGCAGGCGGAGGCACCCGCAATGAGCAGTTCTTC. Translated: CASSLAGGGTRNEQFF.